What follows are 19 T cell receptor beta chains derived from one specimen sequenced in a study of blood T cell repertoires in COVID-19. Measured with immunoSEQ multiplex PCR; TCRdb has only the in-frame clones, and not every one. This table has about 400,000 clones, less than 90% appearing once. Sequencing input: PBMCs or T cells enriched from blood (not recorded which). These receptors were collected from a woman aged 25 to 39 who had recovered from COVID-19.

This chain links TRBV13 with TRBJ2-2; perhaps TRBD1 as D (6 bases). This CDR3 has 15 amino acids. The V gene's germline CDR1 is PRHDT and CDR2 FYEKMQ (reference sequence). Between the trimmed V and J ends, which lost 3 bases and 1 base, there was a span of 9 bases. This CDR3 is CASSFTGLNTGELFF. The CDR3 DNA sequence: TGTGCCAGCAGCTTCACAGGGCTGAACACCGGGGAGCTGTTTTTT.

The chain is built from TRBV27 and TRBJ2-2; D not certain. The CDR3 consists of 13 residues. Germline lookup yields CDR1 MNHEY and CDR2 SMNVEV (reference sequence). The V gene lost 3 bases and the J gene lost 7 bases, with 9 bases spanning the gap. The CDR3 nucleotides are TGTGCCAGCAGTTTTCGAGGCGTCGGGGAGCTGTTTTTT. Its protein is CASSFRGVGELFF.

This sequence joins TRBV25-1 and TRBJ1-3; 10 positions agree with TRBD1. The germline V gene encodes CDR1 MGHDK and CDR2 SYGVNS. The length of the CDR3 is 17 residues. The V and J ends lost 5 bases and 0 bases, in that order; junction bases with no gene match: 7. CDR3 nucleotides: TGTGCCAGCAGTAACCCGGGACAGGGGATCTCTGGAAACACCATATATTTT. Its translation: CASSNPGQGISGNTIYF.

The chain has TRBV4-1 and TRBJ1-6; no clear D. Trimming took off 1 base at V and 0 bases at J, with 13 bases between the two ends. Germline CDR1 MGHRA, CDR2 YSYEKL. This CDR3 contains 18 residues. CDR3 nucleotide sequence: TGCGCCAGCAGCCAAGCGGTAATAGGGAGCTCCTATAATTCACCCCTCCACTTT. As protein: CASSQAVIGSSYNSPLHF.

The chain uses TRBV27 and TRBJ2-7; TRBD1 agrees at 9 bases. Germline trimming cut 4 bases from V and 7 bases from J; bases unmatched to any gene: 11. The CDR3 runs 15 residues. Germline CDR1 reads MNHEY; CDR2 reads SMNVEV (reference sequence). The CDR3 DNA reads TGTGCCAGCAGTTCAAAGGACAGGGGTGATTGGGAGCAGTACTTC. Its translation is CASSSKDRGDWEQYF.

V usage is TRBV27 and J usage is TRBJ2-7, with D tentatively TRBD1 (6 bases). V lost 2 bases and J 3 bases, leaving 11 bases between the germline ends. The CDR3 extends over 14 amino acids. Germline V gene sequence: CDR1 MNHEY, CDR2 SMNVEV (reference sequence). The CDR3 reads CASSLLGQNYEQYF. In DNA form, the CDR3 reads TGTGCCAGCAGTTTACTAGGACAGAACTACGAGCAGTACTTC.

This rearrangement joins TRBV3-1 (or the pseudogene TRBV3-2) to TRBJ2-3; 8 positions match TRBD2. CDR3 size: 16 residues. Per germline, CDR1 LGHDT and CDR2 YNNKEL (reference sequence). J gave up 3 bases and V 5 bases, and 10 bases lay outside the gene matches. The chain's CDR3 is CASSIAGGFETDTQYF. Written as DNA, the CDR3 is TGTGCCAGCAGCATTGCGGGGGGATTTGAGACAGATACGCAGTATTTT.

V gene TRBV19 combines with J gene TRBJ1-1; weak D call: TRBD1 (6 bases). The CDR3 is 14 amino acids. V shed 5 bases and J shed 4 bases, with 14 bases lying between them. CDR1 is LNHDA, CDR2 SQIVND, per germline (reference sequence). DNA of the CDR3: TGTGCCAGTAGTTTACACCGAGGGGGCACTGAAGCTTTCTTT. Translation: CASSLHRGGTEAFF.

This chain joins TRBV27 and TRBJ1-4; no clear D gene. The CDR3 has 13 residues. From germline, CDR1 is MNHEY and CDR2 SMNVEV (reference sequence). V lost 5 bases, J lost 7 bases, and 11 bases lay in between. The DNA of the CDR3 is TGTGCCAGCAGTCTCCCACGTAGTGAAAAACTGTTTTTT. Protein: CASSLPRSEKLFF.

This clone was seen more than once but under ten times. The gene calls are TRBV28 and TRBJ2-7; perhaps TRBD2 as D (5 bases). CDR1 and CDR2 from the germline V gene are MDHEN and SYDVKM. Deletions cut 6 bases from V and 4 bases from J, with 7 bases between. This CDR3 region has 11 residues. CDR3 loop: CASRRGYEQYF. The CDR3 DNA reads as TGTGCCAGCAGAAGAGGGTACGAGCAGTACTTC.

Note on this clone: Distinct nucleotide sequences in the sample also encode this CDR3. The CDR3 reads CASSPTENTEAFF. CDR3 DNA: TGTGCCAGCTCACCGACAGAGAACACTGAAGCTTTCTTT. The chain joins TRBV18 to TRBJ1-1, with D perhaps TRBD1 (5 bases). V lost 3 bases, J lost 1 base, and 6 bases lay in between. Germline CDR1 KGHSH, CDR2 LQKENI. The CDR3 contains 13 residues.

The table lists this clone with a few counts. The V call is TRBV5-1, the J call TRBJ2-1; D gene ambiguous. V was cut by 0 bases and J by 6 bases, with 7 bases left in between. The germline CDR1 and CDR2 sequences are SGHRS and YFSETQ. There are 13 residues in the CDR3. The CDR3 coding sequence is TGCGCCAGCAGCTTGGACCAGGTCAATGAGCAGTTCTTC. This encodes CASSLDQVNEQFF.

J is TRBJ1-3 and V is TRBV7-9, with 11 positions matching TRBD1. With V trimmed by 5 bases and J by 4 bases, 7 bases remained unmatched. This CDR3 has 16 amino acids. Germline values: CDR1 SEHNR, CDR2 FQNEAQ (reference sequence). The CDR3 sequence: CASSPTGQGAGNTIYF. The CDR3 DNA follows: TGTGCCAGCAGCCCAACAGGACAGGGGGCAGGAAACACCATATATTTT.

The rearrangement links TRBV19 to TRBJ1-1, with D perhaps TRBD1 (6 bases). The CDR3 consists of 15 residues. V lost 3 bases, J lost 5 bases, and 16 bases lay in between. Germline V CDR1 and CDR2: LNHDA, SQIVND (reference sequence). The CDR3 coding sequence is TGTGCCAGTAGTATCGTAGCAGGGGCCGGGACTGAAGCTTTCTTT. It codes for CASSIVAGAGTEAFF. The variable domain in full, completed from reference TRBV19 and TRBJ1-1, reads DGGITQSPKYLFRKEGQNVTLSCEQNLNHDAMYWYRQDPGQGLRLIYYSQIVNDFQKGDIAEGYSVSREKKESFPLTVTSAQKNPTAFYLCASSIVAGAGTEAFFGQGTRLTVV.

The chain recombines TRBV27 with TRBJ2-5; tentatively, D is TRBD1 (5 bases). Germline V lookup: CDR1 MNHEY, CDR2 SMNVEV (reference sequence). The CDR3 is 18 amino acids. V was cut by 5 bases and J by 5 bases, with 27 bases left in between. The chain's CDR3 is CASSSRTRQGSARETQYF. The CDR3 DNA sequence: TGTGCCAGCAGTAGCCGAACCCGGCAGGGAAGCGCCAGGGAGACCCAGTACTTC.

The V and J genes are TRBV27 and TRBJ1-5; 7 bases match TRBD1. The junction had 6 bases not matched to a gene; V was cut back by 0 bases and J by 4 bases. In germline, CDR1 is MNHEY, CDR2 SMNVEV (reference sequence). The CDR3 runs 16 residues. CDR3 coding DNA: TGTGCCAGCAGTTTATCTTGGGGACAGACAAATCAGCCCCAGCATTTT. It encodes CASSLSWGQTNQPQHF.

The rearrangement joins TRBV7-8 to TRBJ1-2; 9 bases align to TRBD1. The junction had 11 bases not matched to a gene; V was cut back by 4 bases and J by 5 bases. The CDR3 runs to 16 residues. The germline V gene encodes CDR1 SGHVS and CDR2 FQNEAQ. The chain's CDR3 is CASSSRETGGGYGYTF. CDR3 nucleotides: TGTGCCAGCAGCTCCCGCGAGACAGGGGGTGGGTATGGCTACACCTTC. The full variable domain, in which reference TRBV7-8 and TRBJ1-2 provide the parts outside the CDR3, is GAGVSQSPRYKVAKRGQDVALRCDPISGHVSLFWYQQALGQGPEFLTYFQNEAQLDKSGLPSDRFFAERPEGSVSTLKIQRTQQEDSAVYLCASSSRETGGGYGYTFGSGTRLTVV.

This rearrangement joins TRBV27 to TRBJ2-1, with D tentatively TRBD2 (6 bases). Germline V CDR1 and CDR2: MNHEY, SMNVEV (reference sequence). The germline V and J ends were trimmed by 8 bases and 1 base, with 9 bases remaining between them. This CDR3 region has 13 residues. The CDR3 nucleotides are TGTGCCAGCGGACTAAGGTCCTACAATGAGCAGTTCTTC. Translation: CASGLRSYNEQFF.

The chain is built from TRBV27 and TRBJ2-1; 8 bases match TRBD2. Germline V gene lookup returns CDR1 MNHEY and CDR2 SMNVEV (reference sequence). J lost 2 bases, V lost 11 bases, and 2 bases had no gene match. The CDR3 contains 12 residues. The CDR3 DNA sequence: TGTGCCGCGGGGGGACCCTACAATGAGCAGTTCTTC. As protein: CAAGGPYNEQFF.